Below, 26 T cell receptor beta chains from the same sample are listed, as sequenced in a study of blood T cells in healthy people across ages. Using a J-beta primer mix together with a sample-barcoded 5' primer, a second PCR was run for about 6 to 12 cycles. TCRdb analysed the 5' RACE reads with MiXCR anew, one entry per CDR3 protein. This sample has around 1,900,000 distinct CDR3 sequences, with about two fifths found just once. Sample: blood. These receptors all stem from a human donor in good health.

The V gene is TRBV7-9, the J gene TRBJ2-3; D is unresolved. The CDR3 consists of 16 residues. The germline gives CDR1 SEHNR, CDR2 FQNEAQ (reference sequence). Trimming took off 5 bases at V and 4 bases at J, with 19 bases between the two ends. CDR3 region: CASSPSDVRFPDTQYF. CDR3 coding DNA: TGTGCCAGCAGCCCAAGCGACGTCCGGTTCCCAGATACGCAGTATTTT. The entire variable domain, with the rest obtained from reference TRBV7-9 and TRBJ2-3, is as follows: DTGVSQNPRHKITKRGQNVTFRCDPISEHNRLYWYRQTLGQGPEFLTYFQNEAQLEKSRLLSDRFSAERPKGSFSTLEIQRTEQGDSAMYLCASSPSDVRFPDTQYFGPGTRLTVL.

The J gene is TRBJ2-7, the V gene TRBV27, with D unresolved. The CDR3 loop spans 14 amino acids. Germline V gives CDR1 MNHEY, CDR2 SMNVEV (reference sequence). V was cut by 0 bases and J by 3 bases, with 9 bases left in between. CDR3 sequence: CASSLSSGFYEQYF. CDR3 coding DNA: TGTGCCAGCAGTTTATCATCAGGTTTCTACGAGCAGTACTTC.

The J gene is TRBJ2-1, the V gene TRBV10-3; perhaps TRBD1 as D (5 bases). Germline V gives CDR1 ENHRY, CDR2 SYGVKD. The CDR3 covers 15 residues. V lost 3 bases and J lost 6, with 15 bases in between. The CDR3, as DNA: TGTGCCATCAGTGATCCCTCCCAGGGCGGCAATGAGCAGTTCTTC. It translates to CAISDPSQGGNEQFF.

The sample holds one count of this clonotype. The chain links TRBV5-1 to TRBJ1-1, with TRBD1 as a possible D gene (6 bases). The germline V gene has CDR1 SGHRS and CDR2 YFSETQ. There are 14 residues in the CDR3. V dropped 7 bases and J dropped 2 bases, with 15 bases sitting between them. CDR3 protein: CASGFGQLNTEAFF. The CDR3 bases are TGCGCCAGCGGGTTTGGACAGCTCAACACTGAAGCTTTCTTT.

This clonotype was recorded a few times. CDR3 sequence: CASSFTGGGSSYNEQFF. Here the CDR3 DNA reads TGTGCCAGCAGCTTTACAGGGGGCGGTAGCTCCTACAATGAGCAGTTCTTC. The chain couples TRBV11-2 to TRBJ2-1; 9 nucleotides align to TRBD1. Per the germline V gene, CDR1 is SGHAT and CDR2 is FQNNGV. The CDR3 has 17 amino acids. V dropped 3 bases and J dropped 0; count of bases not matched to a gene: 6.

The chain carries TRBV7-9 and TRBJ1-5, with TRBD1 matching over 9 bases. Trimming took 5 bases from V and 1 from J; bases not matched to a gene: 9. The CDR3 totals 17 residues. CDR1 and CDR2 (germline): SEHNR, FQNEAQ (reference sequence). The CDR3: CASSDGTGWESNQPQHF. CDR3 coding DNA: TGTGCCAGCAGCGATGGGACAGGGTGGGAAAGCAATCAGCCCCAGCATTTT.

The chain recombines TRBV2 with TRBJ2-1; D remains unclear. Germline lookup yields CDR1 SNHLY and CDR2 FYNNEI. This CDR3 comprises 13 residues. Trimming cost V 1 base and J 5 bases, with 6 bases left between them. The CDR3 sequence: CASSEGVNNEQFF. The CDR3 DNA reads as TGTGCCAGCAGTGAAGGGGTGAACAATGAGCAGTTCTTC.

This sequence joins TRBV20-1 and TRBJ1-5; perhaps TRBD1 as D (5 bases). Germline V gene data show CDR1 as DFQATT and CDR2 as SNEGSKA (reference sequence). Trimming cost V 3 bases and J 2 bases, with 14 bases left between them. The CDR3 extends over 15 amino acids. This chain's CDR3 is CSASPWQGGNQPQHF. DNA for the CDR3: TGCAGTGCTAGTCCGTGGCAGGGAGGCAATCAGCCCCAGCATTTT.

The CDR3 DNA reads TGTGCCACATCCCTGTGGCGGGGCGTATCCTACAATGAGCAGTTCTTC. Translating it yields CATSLWRGVSYNEQFF. The rearrangement joins TRBV28 to TRBJ2-1; D might be TRBD2 (6 bases). V dropped 10 bases and J dropped 1 base, with 20 bases sitting between them. The CDR3 is 16 residues long. Germline CDR1 reads MDHEN; CDR2 reads SYDVKM.

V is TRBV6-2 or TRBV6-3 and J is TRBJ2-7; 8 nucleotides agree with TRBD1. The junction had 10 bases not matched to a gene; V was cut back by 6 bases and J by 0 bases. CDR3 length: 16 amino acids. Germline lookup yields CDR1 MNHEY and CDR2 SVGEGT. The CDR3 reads CASRSHRTGSSYEQYF. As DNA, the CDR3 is TGTGCCAGCAGATCCCATCGGACAGGGAGCTCCTACGAGCAGTACTTC.

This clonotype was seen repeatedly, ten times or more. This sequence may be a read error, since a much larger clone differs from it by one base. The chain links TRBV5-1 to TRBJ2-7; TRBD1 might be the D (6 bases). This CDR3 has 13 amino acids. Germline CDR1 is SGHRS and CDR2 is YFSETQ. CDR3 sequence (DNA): TGTGCCAGCAGCCGGGACACCTCCTACGAGCAGTACTTC. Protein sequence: CASSRDTSYEQYF. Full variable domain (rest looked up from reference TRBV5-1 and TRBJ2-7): KAGVTQTPRYLIKTRGQQVTLSCSPISGHRSVSWYQQTPGQGLQFLFEYFSETQRNKGNFPGRFSGRQFSNSRSEMNVSTLELGDSALYLCASSRDTSYEQYFGPGTRLTVT.

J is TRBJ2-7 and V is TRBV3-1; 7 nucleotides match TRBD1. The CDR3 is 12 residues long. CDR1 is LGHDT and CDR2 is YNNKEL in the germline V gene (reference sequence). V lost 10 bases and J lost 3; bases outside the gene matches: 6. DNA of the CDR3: TGTGCCACATTGGGACAGAACTACGAGCAGTACTTC. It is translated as CATLGQNYEQYF.

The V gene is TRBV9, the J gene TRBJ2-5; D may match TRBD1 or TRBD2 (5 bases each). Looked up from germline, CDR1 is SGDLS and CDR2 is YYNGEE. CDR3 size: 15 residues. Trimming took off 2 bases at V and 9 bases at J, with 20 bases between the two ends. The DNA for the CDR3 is TGTGCCAGCAGCGTGGGCCTGGGACGTCCAGCTTCCCAGTACTTC. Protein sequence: CASSVGLGRPASQYF.

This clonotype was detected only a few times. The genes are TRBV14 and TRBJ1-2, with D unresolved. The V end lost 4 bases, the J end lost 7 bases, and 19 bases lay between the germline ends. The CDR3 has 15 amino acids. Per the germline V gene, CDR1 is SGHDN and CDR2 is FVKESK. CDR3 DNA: TGTGCCAGCAGCCGATTTACCCAGGATCCTCGTGGCTACACCTTC. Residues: CASSRFTQDPRGYTF.

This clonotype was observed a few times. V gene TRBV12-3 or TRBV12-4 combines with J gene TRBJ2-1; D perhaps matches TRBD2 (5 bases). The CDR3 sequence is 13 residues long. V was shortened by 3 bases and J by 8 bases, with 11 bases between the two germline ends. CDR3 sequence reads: CASSFPGSDEQFF. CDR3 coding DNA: TGTGCCAGCAGTTTTCCGGGTAGCGATGAGCAGTTCTTC.

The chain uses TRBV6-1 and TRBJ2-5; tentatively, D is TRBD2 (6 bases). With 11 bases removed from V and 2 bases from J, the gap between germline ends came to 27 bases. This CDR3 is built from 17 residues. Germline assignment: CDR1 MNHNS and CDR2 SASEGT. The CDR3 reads CAPENRGPPGEQETQYF. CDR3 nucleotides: TGTGCCCCAGAAAACCGGGGCCCCCCGGGAGAACAAGAGACCCAGTACTTC.

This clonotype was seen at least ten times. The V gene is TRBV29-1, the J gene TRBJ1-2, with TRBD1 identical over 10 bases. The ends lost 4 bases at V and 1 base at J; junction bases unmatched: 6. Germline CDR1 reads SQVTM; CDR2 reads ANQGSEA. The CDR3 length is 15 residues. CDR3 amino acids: CSVGDRGRLNYGYTF. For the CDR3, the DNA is TGCAGCGTTGGGGACAGGGGACGCCTTAACTATGGCTACACCTTC. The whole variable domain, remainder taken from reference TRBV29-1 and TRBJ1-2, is SAVISQKPSRDICQRGTSLTIQCQVDSQVTMMFWYRQQPGQSLTLIATANQGSEATYESGFVIDKFPISRPNLTFSTLTVSNMSPEDSSIYLCSVGDRGRLNYGYTFGSGTRLTVV.

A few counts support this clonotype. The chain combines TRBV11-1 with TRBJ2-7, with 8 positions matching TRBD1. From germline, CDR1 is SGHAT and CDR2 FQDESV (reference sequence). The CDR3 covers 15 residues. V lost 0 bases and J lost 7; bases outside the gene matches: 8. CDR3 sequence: CASSLAGTGYNEQYF. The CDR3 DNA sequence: TGTGCCAGCAGCTTAGCTGGGACAGGCTACAATGAGCAGTACTTC. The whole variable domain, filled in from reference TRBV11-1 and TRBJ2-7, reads EAEVAQSPRYKITEKSQAVAFWCDPISGHATLYWYRQILGQGPELLVQFQDESVVDDSQLPKDRFSAERLKGVDSTLKIQPAELGDSAMYLCASSLAGTGYNEQYFGPGTRLTVT.

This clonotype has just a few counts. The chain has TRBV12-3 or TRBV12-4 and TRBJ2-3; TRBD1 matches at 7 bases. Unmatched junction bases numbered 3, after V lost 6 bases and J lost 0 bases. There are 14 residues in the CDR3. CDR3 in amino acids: CASRGQLSTDTQYF. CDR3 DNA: TGTGCCAGCAGGGGACAGTTAAGCACAGATACGCAGTATTTT.

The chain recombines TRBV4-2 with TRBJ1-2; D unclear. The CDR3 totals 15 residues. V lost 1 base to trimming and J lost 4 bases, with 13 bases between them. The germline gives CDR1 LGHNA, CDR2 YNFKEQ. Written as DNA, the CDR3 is TGTGCCAGCAGCCAAGGGGTAGGACGGCTCTATGGCTACACCTTC. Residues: CASSQGVGRLYGYTF.

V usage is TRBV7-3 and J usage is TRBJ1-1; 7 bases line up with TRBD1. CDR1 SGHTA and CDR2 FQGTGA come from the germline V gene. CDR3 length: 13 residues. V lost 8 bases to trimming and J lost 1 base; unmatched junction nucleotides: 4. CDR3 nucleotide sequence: TGTGCCAGCCGGCAGGGGGAGAACACTGAAGCTTTCTTT. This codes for CASRQGENTEAFF. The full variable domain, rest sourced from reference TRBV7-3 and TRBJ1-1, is GAGVSQTPSNKVTEKGKYVELRCDPISGHTALYWYRQSLGQGPEFLIYFQGTGAADDSGLPNDRFFAVRPEGSVSTLKIQRTERGDSAVYLCASRQGENTEAFFGQGTRLTVV.

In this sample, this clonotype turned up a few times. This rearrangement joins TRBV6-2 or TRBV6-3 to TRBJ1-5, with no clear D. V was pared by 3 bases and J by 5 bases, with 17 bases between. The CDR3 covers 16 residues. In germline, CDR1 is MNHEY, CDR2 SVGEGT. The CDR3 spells CASSYPPTMGYQPQHF. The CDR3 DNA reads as TGTGCCAGCAGTTATCCCCCGACAATGGGGTATCAGCCCCAGCATTTT.

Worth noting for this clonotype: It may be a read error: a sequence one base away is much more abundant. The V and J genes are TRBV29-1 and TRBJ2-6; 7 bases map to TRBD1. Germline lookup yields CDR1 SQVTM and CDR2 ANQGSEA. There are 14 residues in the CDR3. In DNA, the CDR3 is TGCAGCGTTGTAGACAGGGCTGGGGCCAACGTCCCGACTTTC. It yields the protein CSVVDRAGANVPTF.

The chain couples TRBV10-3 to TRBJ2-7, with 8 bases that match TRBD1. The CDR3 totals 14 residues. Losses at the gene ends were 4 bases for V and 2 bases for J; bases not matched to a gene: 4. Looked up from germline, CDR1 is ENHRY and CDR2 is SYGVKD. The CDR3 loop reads CAISGQGYPYEQYF. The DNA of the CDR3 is TGTGCCATCAGTGGACAGGGGTATCCCTACGAGCAGTACTTC.

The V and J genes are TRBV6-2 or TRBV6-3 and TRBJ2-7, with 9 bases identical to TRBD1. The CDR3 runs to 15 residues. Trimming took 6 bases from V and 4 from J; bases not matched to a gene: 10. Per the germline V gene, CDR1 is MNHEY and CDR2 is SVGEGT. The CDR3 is CASSLPGTGYYEQYF. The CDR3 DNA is TGTGCCAGCAGCTTACCCGGGACAGGGTATTACGAGCAGTACTTC.

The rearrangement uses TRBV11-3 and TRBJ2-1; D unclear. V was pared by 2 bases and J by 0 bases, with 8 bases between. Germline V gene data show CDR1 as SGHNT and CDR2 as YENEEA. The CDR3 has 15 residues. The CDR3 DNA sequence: TGTGCCAGCAGCTTAACTGGCCCCTCCTACAATGAGCAGTTCTTC. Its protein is CASSLTGPSYNEQFF.